This TCR beta chain was recorded in a study of shared clonotypes between healthy human individuals. In the case of this clone: The antigen is not known. Other DNA sequences in the same sample also yield this CDR3.

Trimming left V 0 bases short and J 5 bases short, with 7 bases between. The CDR3 totals 14 residues. Germline-derived CDR1 and CDR2 are SGHTA and FQGTGA. Study-wide points: The sole specimen, blood, was sampled, and tissue repertoires likely differ. Generally, estimated richness proved larger in naive subsets than it did in memory subsets.

Investigators spread the genomic DNA of each subset evenly over several immunoSEQ plates. Using immunoSEQ multiplex PCR, the repertoire was profiled, and TCRdb retains in-frame clones only, with some absent. The sample lists about 1.1 million clones; 78% were seen once. Sequences were obtained from memory CD4+ T cells from PBMCs. Subset here: CD45RA-negative fraction. The receptor was isolated from a man younger than 35 in good health. Some clones in this sample may be carry-over from other donors' samples. This chain uses TRBV7-3 with TRBJ2-2; D might be TRBD1 (5 bases). The CDR3 loop is CASSLTSGTGELFF. Written as DNA, the CDR3 is TGTGCCAGCAGCTTAACTTCAGGGACCGGGGAGCTGTTTTTT. The full variable domain, rest sourced from reference TRBV7-3 and TRBJ2-2, is GAGVSQTPSNKVTEKGKYVELRCDPISGHTALYWYRQSLGQGPEFLIYFQGTGAADDSGLPNDRFFAVRPEGSVSTLKIQRTERGDSAVYLCASSLTSGTGELFFGEGSRLTVL.